Presented here are 27 T cell receptor beta chains from one specimen sequenced in a study of OX40 agonist ivuxolimab in advanced cancers. Repertoires were generated with immunoSEQ multiplex PCR, while TCRdb's copy carries only in-frame clones and drops some. The table has 65,000 to 90,000 clones, roughly 89% seen once. Sequenced material: CD4+ or CD8+ T cells sorted from blood, taken in a trial of the OX40 agonist ivuxolimab. Receptors were obtained from an adult with an advanced solid tumor such as melanoma, head and neck, liver or kidney cancer.

V is TRBV27 and J is TRBJ2-1, with TRBD2 matching 10 bases. The CDR3 length is 19 residues. V trimming: 3 bases; J trimming: 5 bases; junction bases outside the gene matches: 16. The germline V gene has CDR1 MNHEY and CDR2 SMNVEV (reference sequence). The CDR3 loop reads CASSLGPRASGGVNNEQFF. Written as DNA, the CDR3 is TGTGCCAGCAGTTTGGGTCCCCGAGCGAGCGGGGGGGTAAACAATGAGCAGTTCTTC.

The chain joins TRBV4-2 to TRBJ2-3; no definite D call. This CDR3 is built from 13 residues. Germline loops: CDR1 LGHNA, CDR2 YNFKEQ. The ends were cut back, 0 bases at V and 6 bases at J, with 7 bases in the middle. The CDR3 sequence is CASSQDNSDTQYF. The CDR3 nucleotides are TGTGCCAGCAGCCAAGATAATTCGGATACGCAGTATTTT.

The V gene is TRBV28, the J gene TRBJ2-5; TRBD1 agrees at 8 bases. The J call is in doubt because the DNA end fits TRBJ2-7 better. Germline V gene lookup returns CDR1 MDHEN and CDR2 SYDVKM. The CDR3 contains 16 residues. The DNA of the CDR3 is TGTGCCAGCAGTGCGGTGGGCAGGGGGCTTTCCTACGAGCAGTACTTC. It translates to CASSAVGRGLSYEQYF.

V and J are TRBV28 and TRBJ1-2; D call uncertain. With 3 bases removed from V and 1 base from J, the gap between germline ends came to 6 bases. The CDR3 has 13 residues. Germline lookup yields CDR1 MDHEN and CDR2 SYDVKM. DNA of the CDR3: TGTGCCAGCAGTTTGATGAATAACTATGGCTACACCTTC. It is translated as CASSLMNNYGYTF.

Only one count was recorded for this clone. The gene calls are TRBV7-2 and TRBJ2-4; 14 bases map to TRBD2. CDR3 length equals 18 residues. Looked up from germline, CDR1 is SGHTA and CDR2 is FQGNSA. Trimming took 5 bases from V and 2 from J; bases not matched to a gene: 8. Written as DNA, the CDR3 is TGTGCCAGCAGCCCAGGGACTAGCGGGAGTCAGTCCAAAAACATTCAGTACTTC. This codes for CASSPGTSGSQSKNIQYF. Filled out from reference TRBV7-2 and TRBJ2-4, the complete variable domain reads GAGVSQSPSNKVTEKGKDVELRCDPISGHTALYWYRQSLGQGLEFLIYFQGNSAPDKSGLPSDRFSAERTGGSVSTLTIQRTQQEDSAVYLCASSPGTSGSQSKNIQYFGAGTRLSVL.

V gene TRBV28 combines with J gene TRBJ2-3; 15 nucleotides agree with TRBD2. V shed 1 base, J shed 11 bases, and the junction held 19 bases outside the gene matches. The germline V gene has CDR1 MDHEN and CDR2 SYDVKM. This CDR3 has 20 residues. CDR3 loop: CASSLLYPFGLAGGPEGQYF. The CDR3 region has the DNA TGTGCCAGCAGTTTATTATACCCATTCGGACTAGCGGGAGGGCCTGAGGGGCAGTATTTT.

V is TRBV6-1 and J is TRBJ2-5, with unresolved D. CDR1 is MNHNS and CDR2 is SASEGT in the germline V gene. V gave up 6 bases and J gave up 2 bases, with 13 bases separating them. The CDR3 extends over 14 amino acids. In nucleotides, the CDR3 is TGTGCCAGCAGGAAGACATTTTATCAAGAGACCCAGTACTTC. Encoded protein: CASRKTFYQETQYF.

The chain recombines TRBV25-1 with TRBJ2-3, with D tentatively TRBD1 or TRBD2 (5 bases each). V was pared by 8 bases and J by 1 base, with 10 bases between. Germline V gene data show CDR1 as MGHDK and CDR2 as SYGVNS. CDR3 length: 13 residues. CDR3 bases: TGTGCCAGCCCTAGGGGAGGCACAGATACGCAGTATTTT. Translating it yields CASPRGGTDTQYF. The full variable domain, rest sourced from reference TRBV25-1 and TRBJ2-3, is EADIYQTPRYLVIGTGKKITLECSQTMGHDKMYWYQQDPGMELHLIHYSYGVNSTEKGDLSSESTVSRIRTEHFPLTLESARPSHTSQYLCASPRGGTDTQYFGPGTRLTVL.

The rearrangement joins TRBV5-1 to TRBJ2-1, with 10 bases fitting TRBD2. V was clipped by 4 bases and J by 2 bases; unmatched bases: 6. CDR1 is SGHRS, CDR2 YFSETQ, per germline. The CDR3 loop spans 16 amino acids. The CDR3 nucleotides read TGCGCCAGCAGCACCAAAGCGGGAGGGCCCTACAATGAGCAGTTCTTC. Translating gives CASSTKAGGPYNEQFF.

A word on this clone: Other DNA sequences in the sample encode the same CDR3. This rearrangement joins TRBV20-1 to TRBJ2-5; D gene ambiguous. The germline V gene has CDR1 DFQATT and CDR2 SNEGSKA (reference sequence). This CDR3 region has 11 residues. Deletions cut 3 bases from V and 1 base from J, with 3 bases between. This CDR3 is CSARGQETQYF. The CDR3 nucleotides read TGCAGTGCTAGGGGCCAAGAGACCCAGTACTTC.

For this clone: The identical CDR3 is also encoded by other nucleotide sequences in the sample. The CDR3 coding sequence is TGTGCCTGGAGTGAAGGAGGCGGCTACACCTTC. Protein: CAWSEGGGYTF. This chain connects TRBV30 to TRBJ1-2; D remains unclear. CDR1 GTSNPN and CDR2 SVGIG come from the germline V gene (reference sequence). With 1 base removed from V and 8 bases from J, the gap between germline ends came to 8 bases. The CDR3 loop spans 11 amino acids.

The rearrangement uses TRBV11-3 and TRBJ2-1; 10 nucleotides align to TRBD2. V dropped 1 base and J dropped 4; count of bases not matched to a gene: 7. CDR1 is SGHNT, CDR2 YENEEA, per germline. The CDR3 length is 17 residues. The CDR3 coding sequence is TGTGCCAGCAGCTTAGCCCCTAGCGGGAGTTTGTACAATGAGCAGTTCTTC. It yields the protein CASSLAPSGSLYNEQFF.

V gene TRBV4-3 combines with J gene TRBJ1-2, with 7 positions matching TRBD1. CDR3 length: 15 amino acids. Trimming cost V 3 bases and J 8 bases; bases outside gene matches: 12. Looked up from germline, CDR1 is LGHNA and CDR2 is YSLEER. CDR3 in DNA: TGCGCCAGCAGCCACCTAGACAGGGTGCTTTGGGGCTACACCTTC. Its translation: CASSHLDRVLWGYTF.

The chain carries TRBV28 and TRBJ1-5; D gene uncertain. The CDR3 extends over 15 amino acids. Per the germline V gene, CDR1 is MDHEN and CDR2 is SYDVKM. V lost 6 bases to trimming and J lost 6 bases, with 18 bases between them. CDR3 protein: CASRIGDRIGQPQHF. CDR3 DNA: TGTGCCAGCAGGATCGGCGACCGAATAGGTCAGCCCCAGCATTTT.

Here the CDR3 DNA reads TGTGCCATCAGTGAGAATCGCGGGCTGGGATATGAGCAGTTCTTC. Translated, it gives CAISENRGLGYEQFF. The chain joins TRBV10-3 to TRBJ2-1; maybe TRBD2 (5 bases). The CDR3 is 15 amino acids. Germline loops: CDR1 ENHRY, CDR2 SYGVKD. Trimming removed 2 bases at V and 8 bases at J, with 16 bases between.

The chain uses TRBV28 and TRBJ2-1; TRBD1 aligns across 7 bases. The CDR3 has 15 amino acids. Germline V gene sequence: CDR1 MDHEN, CDR2 SYDVKM. V was pared by 3 bases and J by 2 bases, with 4 bases of the junction left unmatched. Here the CDR3 reads CASSFLQGAYNEQFF. CDR3 coding DNA: TGTGCCAGCAGTTTTCTCCAGGGGGCCTACAATGAGCAGTTCTTC.

This chain links TRBV30 with TRBJ1-5, with D possibly matching TRBD1 (5 bases). There are 14 residues in the CDR3. CDR1 is GTSNPN and CDR2 is SVGIG in the germline V gene (reference sequence). Trimming took off 1 base at V and 4 bases at J, with 11 bases between the two ends. The CDR3: CAWSAGEENQPQHF. DNA for the CDR3: TGTGCCTGGAGTGCGGGGGAGGAGAATCAGCCCCAGCATTTT.

Comments on this clone: The sample carries other DNA sequences with the same CDR3. The genes are TRBV30 and TRBJ2-1, with D perhaps matching TRBD1 or TRBD2 (5 bases each). This CDR3 region has 11 residues. Trimming removed 1 base from V and 10 bases from J, with 8 bases in between. The germline V gene has CDR1 GTSNPN and CDR2 SVGIG (reference sequence). The CDR3, as DNA: TGTGCCTGGAGTGGGGGGAACGAGCAGTTCTTC. It specifies CAWSGGNEQFF.

V is TRBV28 and J is TRBJ2-7; 11 positions match TRBD2. The V segment lost 7 bases and the J segment 0 bases; nucleotides outside the gene matches: 5. The CDR3 contains 15 residues. Germline CDR1 MDHEN, CDR2 SYDVKM. As DNA, the CDR3 is TGTGCCAGCAAGAGACTAGCGGGGAACTCCTACGAGCAGTACTTC. Translating it yields CASKRLAGNSYEQYF.

The CDR3 sequence: CASSGRGLAYEQFF. The DNA for the CDR3 is TGTGCCAGCAGTGGACGGGGACTAGCTTATGAGCAGTTCTTC. The chain joins TRBV28 to TRBJ2-1; 9 bases are shared with TRBD2. V was clipped by 5 bases and J by 8 bases; unmatched bases: 7. The CDR3 totals 14 residues. Germline-derived CDR1 and CDR2 are MDHEN and SYDVKM.

DNA for the CDR3: TGCGCCAGCAGTCGGAGGGGCAATCAGCCCCAGCATTTT. Protein product: CASSRRGNQPQHF. The chain couples TRBV23-1 to TRBJ1-5; D is undetermined. TRBV23-1 carries the ORF label, with uncertain function. Trimming removed 4 bases from V and 2 bases from J, with 6 bases in between. The CDR3 is made up of 13 amino acids.

This clone was observed once. This chain joins TRBV7-8 and TRBJ2-7; 7 bases align to TRBD1. Losses at the gene ends were 5 bases for V and 4 bases for J; bases not matched to a gene: 2. CDR3 length: 12 amino acids. CDR1 SGHVS and CDR2 FQNEAQ come from the germline V gene. The chain's CDR3 is CASSPTGYEQYF. The CDR3 nucleotides are TGTGCCAGCAGCCCGACAGGGTACGAGCAGTACTTC.

This clone was observed a single time. The chain employs TRBV7-9 and TRBJ1-5; D remains ambiguous. CDR3 length: 12 amino acids. Trimming shortened V by 1 base and J by 7 bases, and 5 bases separated the two germline ends. Germline lookup yields CDR1 SEHNR and CDR2 FQNEAQ (reference sequence). CDR3 bases: TGTGCCAGCAGCTTAGAAGGGCAGCCCCAGCATTTT. Translated: CASSLEGQPQHF.

The chain has TRBV4-3 and TRBJ2-3; TRBD2 matches 10 bases. V dropped 3 bases and J dropped 0; count of bases not matched to a gene: 6. The germline gives CDR1 LGHNA, CDR2 YSLEER. The CDR3 is 17 amino acids. The chain's CDR3 is CASSQGTSAISTDTQYF. The CDR3 DNA is TGCGCCAGCAGCCAGGGGACTAGCGCCATTAGCACAGATACGCAGTATTTT.

CDR3 protein: CASSVQDLTGELFF. The CDR3 DNA reads as TGTGCCAGCAGCGTCCAGGACCTCACCGGGGAGCTGTTTTTT. J is TRBJ2-2 and V is TRBV9; D not certain. The V end lost 2 bases, the J end lost 4 bases, and 9 bases lay between the germline ends. Germline lookup yields CDR1 SGDLS and CDR2 YYNGEE. The CDR3 has 14 amino acids.

This chain links TRBV18 with TRBJ2-7; perhaps TRBD1 as D (6 bases). The CDR3 extends over 14 amino acids. Germline CDR1 KGHSH, CDR2 LQKENI. Trimming stripped 6 bases from V and 1 base from J, with 13 bases between. The CDR3, as DNA: TGTGCCAGCTCGGAACGGGACAATTCCTACGAGCAGTACTTC. It codes for CASSERDNSYEQYF. Full variable domain (rest looked up from reference TRBV18 and TRBJ2-7): NAGVMQNPRHLVRRRGQEARLRCSPMKGHSHVYWYRQLPEEGLKFMVYLQKENIIDESGMPKERFSAEFPKEGPSILRIQQVVRGDSAAYFCASSERDNSYEQYFGPGTRLTVT.

The chain uses TRBV13 and TRBJ2-3; 11 nucleotides align to TRBD2. V gave up 2 bases and J gave up 5 bases; unmatched junction bases: 9. Germline V gene sequence: CDR1 PRHDT, CDR2 FYEKMQ (reference sequence). This CDR3 has 17 amino acids. CDR3 residues: CASSLRGASGGQDTQYF. CDR3 DNA sequence: TGTGCCAGCAGCTTAAGGGGCGCTAGCGGGGGGCAAGATACGCAGTATTTT.